These T cell receptor beta chains were read from a single sample in a study of response to subunit inactivated influenza vaccine. One entry per CDR3 protein, called by TCRdb with MiXCR from the RT-PCR reads. The sample consists of roughly 570,000 distinct CDR3 sequences, around 15% of them appearing once. Sequencing was performed on PBMCs from blood, taken 11 to 12 days after vaccination. The receptors shown here come from a man aged 45 to 65 who received an inactivated influenza vaccine. Each CDR3 is given without its conserved first and last residue. The D gene is left open where the match is weak.

V | D | CDR3
TRBV9 | NA | ASTNGPSSTDTQY
TRBV6-4 | TRBD2 | ASSIELAGGPNEQF
TRBV12-3/TRBV12-4 | TRBD1 | ASSLGDRDNEKLF
TRBV20-1 | TRBD1 | SANEGANQPQH
TRBV18 | NA | ASSPKNMNTEAF
TRBV10-3 | TRBD1 | AISDLLTGDHSPLH
TRBV12-3/TRBV12-4 | NA | ASTPGGWGAKQF
TRBV5-1 | TRBD1 | ASSLAPGTGVRSQETQY
TRBV5-1 | NA | ASSLTSSGNTIY
TRBV6-2/TRBV6-3 | NA | ASRDTQQGDTQY
TRBV28 | NA | ASSKLGGGYT
TRBV6-6 | NA | ASRDETYNEQF
TRBV7-2 | NA | ASSIDNRPNQPQH
TRBV19 | NA | ASSIQRGKVYNEQF
TRBV4-3 | TRBD1 | ASSQGGQVISGANVLT
TRBV5-1 | TRBD1 | ASSLSTGAGYT
TRBV12-3/TRBV12-4 | NA | ASSSAGSQETQY